Listed here are 29 T cell receptor beta chains from one sample, sequenced in a study of cytomegalovirus exposure and HLA in healthy donors. The PCR employed 60 Vbeta primers together with 13 Jbeta primers. Generated by immunoSEQ multiplex PCR, the TCRdb table keeps only in-frame clones and is missing some. Recorded here are 130,000 to 150,000 clones; the top ten clones represent approximately 2.4%. The sequenced material came from PBMCs. The receptors were sampled from a man aged 40-49 years in good health and CMV-seronegative.

This chain uses TRBV9 with TRBJ2-5, with 10 bases identical to TRBD2. Germline V lookup: CDR1 SGDLS, CDR2 YYNGEE. V was pared by 4 bases and J by 4 bases, with 7 bases of the junction left unmatched. The CDR3 consists of 15 residues. CDR3 nucleotides: TGTGCCAGCAGCATTAGCGGGGGGTCGGTAGAGACCCAGTACTTC. It specifies CASSISGGSVETQYF. Full variable domain (rest looked up from reference TRBV9 and TRBJ2-5): DSGVTQTPKHLITATGQRVTLRCSPRSGDLSVYWYQQSLDQGLQFLIQYYNGEERAKGNILERFSAQQFPDLHSELNLSSLELGDSALYFCASSISGGSVETQYFGPGTRLLVL.

CDR3 region: CASTPSSWGQGSDQPQHF. The CDR3 DNA reads TGTGCCAGTACCCCTTCCTCGTGGGGACAGGGATCGGATCAGCCCCAGCATTTT. The gene calls are TRBV19 and TRBJ1-5; 9 nucleotides line up with TRBD1. Trimming took 7 bases from V and 5 from J; bases not matched to a gene: 18. This CDR3 is 18 amino acids long. Germline loops: CDR1 LNHDA, CDR2 SQIVND (reference sequence).

The rearrangement links TRBV18 to TRBJ2-3; 7 positions match TRBD1. V gave up 3 bases and J gave up 5 bases; unmatched junction bases: 11. CDR1 and CDR2 (germline): KGHSH, LQKENI. The CDR3 has 16 amino acids. The CDR3 DNA reads TGTGCCAGCTCACCCCTAACAGGGGCCGCGGAAGATACGCAGTATTTT. It yields the protein CASSPLTGAAEDTQYF.

The chain is built from TRBV6-6 and TRBJ1-3; the D gene is possibly TRBD1 (6 bases). V lost 4 bases and J lost 2, with 9 bases in between. The CDR3 has 14 residues. The germline gives CDR1 MNHNY, CDR2 SVGAGI (reference sequence). The CDR3: CASSSQGTGNTIYF. The CDR3 DNA is TGTGCCAGCAGTTCACAGGGAACTGGAAACACCATATATTTT.

The chain recombines TRBV9 with TRBJ2-1; 10 bases fit TRBD1. The CDR3 consists of 18 residues. The germline gives CDR1 SGDLS, CDR2 YYNGEE. After removal of 0 bases from V and 6 bases from J, the junction contained 12 bases not matched to a gene. The CDR3 sequence is CASSVVSGRDRGINEQFF. The CDR3 DNA follows: TGTGCCAGCAGCGTAGTATCAGGGAGGGACAGGGGAATCAATGAGCAGTTCTTC.

The rearrangement uses TRBV25-1 and TRBJ1-1; 8 nucleotides line up with TRBD1. Germline V gene data show CDR1 as MGHDK and CDR2 as SYGVNS. This CDR3 spans 13 amino acids. V gave up 4 bases and J gave up 8 bases; unmatched junction bases: 6. CDR3 in DNA: TGTGCCAGCAGTGCCCAGACAGGGGCCGAAGCTTTCTTT. Translated: CASSAQTGAEAFF.

The chain links TRBV7-6 to TRBJ1-4, with D perhaps TRBD1 (5 bases). Trimming cost V 0 bases and J 11 bases, with 10 bases left between them. The CDR3 runs 13 residues. CDR1 SGHVS and CDR2 FNYEAQ come from the germline V gene. The CDR3 spells CASSLAPQVKLFF. The CDR3 DNA reads TGTGCCAGCAGCTTAGCGCCACAGGTGAAACTGTTTTTT.

This rearrangement joins TRBV19 to TRBJ1-1; a weak D match, TRBD1 (5 bases). The CDR3 has 12 amino acids. The germline gives CDR1 LNHDA, CDR2 SQIVND (reference sequence). The V gene lost 5 bases and the J gene lost 8 bases, with 12 bases spanning the gap. The CDR3 coding sequence is TGTGCCAGTAGTCCTCGGACAACCGAAGCTTTCTTT. Amino acid sequence: CASSPRTTEAFF.

The chain links TRBV6-6 to TRBJ1-1; a weak D match, TRBD1 (6 bases). Germline-derived CDR1 and CDR2 are MNHNY and SVGAGI (reference sequence). V dropped 8 bases and J dropped 4 bases, with 11 bases sitting between them. The CDR3 runs to 12 residues. The CDR3 DNA reads as TGTGCCAGCGGAAAACAGGGCACTGAAGCTTTCTTT. Translated: CASGKQGTEAFF.

On this clone itself: This sample includes further DNA sequences coding for the same CDR3. The gene calls are TRBV7-2 and TRBJ1-4; 7 bases fit TRBD1. Per germline, CDR1 SGHTA and CDR2 FQGNSA. The CDR3 has 13 residues. Trimming took 5 bases from V and 7 from J; bases not matched to a gene: 4. The CDR3 DNA reads as TGTGCCAGCAGCCTCGGGACAGTTGAAAAACTGTTTTTT. Protein: CASSLGTVEKLFF.

V gene TRBV19 combines with J gene TRBJ2-6; TRBD1 matches 8 bases. This CDR3 is built from 17 residues. From germline, CDR1 is LNHDA and CDR2 SQIVND (reference sequence). The ends lost 5 bases at V and 4 bases at J; junction bases unmatched: 10. CDR3 amino acids: CASSAQDRVDGANVLTF. For the CDR3, the DNA is TGTGCCAGTAGTGCTCAGGACAGGGTGGACGGGGCCAACGTCCTGACTTTC.

The chain recombines TRBV19 with TRBJ1-5; tentative D call: TRBD1 (6 bases). The CDR3 runs to 14 residues. Trimming shortened V by 5 bases and J by 4 bases, and 12 bases separated the two germline ends. Germline CDR1 and CDR2: LNHDA and SQIVND (reference sequence). The CDR3 bases are TGTGCCAGTAGTCGGCAGGGGTCTAATCAGCCCCAGCATTTT. It specifies CASSRQGSNQPQHF.

This chain connects TRBV11-3 to TRBJ2-7; 8 bases align to TRBD1. CDR3 size: 13 residues. CDR1 and CDR2 from the germline V gene are SGHNT and YENEEA. The trim removed 5 bases at V and 6 bases at J, leaving 6 bases unmatched. CDR3 coding DNA: TGTGCCAGCAGCAGGGACAGGTTGGGCGAGCAGTACTTC. This gives the protein CASSRDRLGEQYF.

The chain joins TRBV27 to TRBJ1-2, with D maybe TRBD1 (5 bases). Trimming removed 2 bases from V and 3 bases from J, with 7 bases in between. Per the germline V gene, CDR1 is MNHEY and CDR2 is SMNVEV (reference sequence). The CDR3 runs 13 residues. The chain's CDR3 is CASSLAGHYGYTF. DNA for the CDR3: TGTGCCAGCAGTTTAGCAGGGCACTATGGCTACACCTTC.

The rearrangement uses TRBV19 and TRBJ1-1, with 11 bases that match TRBD1. The trim removed 4 bases at V and 1 base at J, leaving 5 bases unmatched. Looked up from germline, CDR1 is LNHDA and CDR2 is SQIVND (reference sequence). The CDR3 loop spans 16 amino acids. The CDR3 DNA reads TGTGCCAGTAGTACCTGGACAGGGGGCGCGAACACTGAAGCTTTCTTT. Protein sequence: CASSTWTGGANTEAFF.

The V and J genes are TRBV15 and TRBJ2-3, with D perhaps matching TRBD2 (7 bases). The length of the CDR3 is 15 residues. Per the germline V gene, CDR1 is LNHNV and CDR2 is YYDKDF (reference sequence). Trimming removed 0 bases from V and 3 bases from J, with 10 bases in between. The CDR3 DNA reads TGTGCCACCAGCAGAGAGCGGGGGCGGACAGATACGCAGTATTTT. Amino acid sequence: CATSRERGRTDTQYF. The full variable domain, with the rest looked up from reference TRBV15 and TRBJ2-3, is DAMVIQNPRYQVTQFGKPVTLSCSQTLNHNVMYWYQQKSSQAPKLLFHYYDKDFNNEADTPDNFQSRRPNTSFCFLDIRSPGLGDTAMYLCATSRERGRTDTQYFGPGTRLTVL.

The chain recombines TRBV9 with TRBJ1-5; 10 bases map to TRBD1. CDR1 is SGDLS, CDR2 YYNGEE, per germline. Germline trimming cut 3 bases from V and 8 bases from J; bases unmatched to any gene: 5. The CDR3 runs to 14 residues. This chain's CDR3 is CASSGTGGREPQHF. As DNA, the CDR3 is TGTGCCAGCAGCGGGACAGGGGGGAGGGAGCCCCAGCATTTT.

CDR3 coding DNA: TGTGCCAGCAGGTCGTACAGGGTTTTTAGAAACACCATATATTTT. Translating gives CASRSYRVFRNTIYF. The genes are TRBV28 and TRBJ1-3, with D possibly TRBD1 on 6 matching bases. Looked up from germline, CDR1 is MDHEN and CDR2 is SYDVKM. This CDR3 spans 15 amino acids. V shed 6 bases and J shed 5 bases, with 17 bases lying between them.

This chain joins TRBV5-1 and TRBJ2-1; 8 nucleotides align to TRBD1. CDR1 is SGHRS, CDR2 YFSETQ, per germline. The CDR3 sequence is 12 residues long. With V trimmed by 0 bases and J by 12 bases, 2 bases remained unmatched. The CDR3 region has the DNA TGCGCCAGCAGCTTGGGACAGGGGTGGCAGTTCTTC. It specifies CASSLGQGWQFF.

This rearrangement joins TRBV27 to TRBJ1-2; 7 nucleotides align to TRBD1. V trimming: 4 bases; J trimming: 3 bases; junction bases outside the gene matches: 11. The germline V gene encodes CDR1 MNHEY and CDR2 SMNVEV (reference sequence). This CDR3 is 16 amino acids long. The CDR3, as DNA: TGTGCCAGCAGTTCCCTCGACAGGGAAGCCCACTATGGCTACACCTTC. It is translated as CASSSLDREAHYGYTF.

V usage is TRBV2 and J usage is TRBJ1-1; D is ambiguous. Trimming shortened V by 6 bases and J by 5 bases, and 4 bases separated the two germline ends. Germline V gene sequence: CDR1 SNHLY, CDR2 FYNNEI. The CDR3 is 10 residues long. Here the CDR3 DNA reads TGTGCCAGCAGAACAACTGAAGCTTTCTTT. Amino acids: CASRTTEAFF.

The V call is TRBV27, the J call TRBJ1-1, with a possible D match to TRBD1 (6 bases). The V end lost 3 bases, the J end lost 5 bases, and 19 bases lay between the germline ends. This CDR3 spans 16 amino acids. CDR1 MNHEY and CDR2 SMNVEV come from the germline V gene (reference sequence). The CDR3, as DNA: TGTGCCAGCAGTTTTATCTCTCAGGGGATAAGTACTGAAGCTTTCTTT. This sequence encodes CASSFISQGISTEAFF.

The rearrangement uses TRBV12-5 and TRBJ1-1, with D maybe TRBD1 (5 bases). Germline-derived CDR1 and CDR2 are LGHNT and FRNRAP. This CDR3 comprises 13 residues. Trimming left V 5 bases short and J 4 bases short, with 11 bases between. CDR3 sequence reads: CASGAGGVTEAFF. As DNA, the CDR3 is TGTGCTAGTGGTGCCGGGGGGGTCACTGAAGCTTTCTTT.

This chain joins TRBV9 and TRBJ1-2; no firm D call. This CDR3 is 13 amino acids long. Germline CDR1 and CDR2: SGDLS and YYNGEE. V lost 4 bases, J lost 4 bases, and 11 bases lay in between. The CDR3: CASSSGGSYGYTF. CDR3 coding DNA: TGTGCCAGCAGCTCCGGAGGGAGCTATGGCTACACCTTC.

The rearrangement uses TRBV5-5 and TRBJ1-2; 7 bases fit TRBD1. In germline, CDR1 is SGHKS, CDR2 YYEKEE (reference sequence). This CDR3 region has 15 residues. Trimming took 0 bases from V and 8 from J; bases not matched to a gene: 10. The CDR3 reads CASSLDDRAVGGYTF. The CDR3 DNA sequence: TGTGCCAGCAGCTTGGACGACAGGGCCGTAGGCGGCTACACCTTC.

The gene calls are TRBV28 and TRBJ2-7; tentatively, D is TRBD2 (5 bases). V was shortened by 6 bases and J by 1 base, with 16 bases between the two germline ends. The CDR3 contains 15 residues. Germline lookup yields CDR1 MDHEN and CDR2 SYDVKM. CDR3 amino acids: CASSPSGFISYEQYF. The CDR3 nucleotides are TGTGCCAGCAGCCCGTCGGGGTTCATTTCCTACGAGCAGTACTTC.

This chain connects TRBV7-9 to TRBJ1-1; the D gene is possibly TRBD1 (5 bases). CDR3 length: 14 residues. The germline V gene encodes CDR1 SEHNR and CDR2 FQNEAQ (reference sequence). V was cut by 1 base and J by 2 bases, with 8 bases left in between. CDR3 residues: CASSLVGGNTEAFF. Written as DNA, the CDR3 is TGTGCCAGCAGCTTAGTGGGGGGTAACACTGAAGCTTTCTTT.

The chain recombines TRBV6-5 with TRBJ2-7, with 7 bases lining up with TRBD1. The V gene end was trimmed by 5 bases and the J gene end by 2 bases; junction bases not matched to a gene: 9. This CDR3 is built from 15 residues. Germline lookup yields CDR1 MNHEY and CDR2 SVGAGI. DNA for the CDR3: TGTGCCAGCAGTCCATACCGGGACAGAACCTACGAGCAGTACTTC. It yields the protein CASSPYRDRTYEQYF.

This chain links TRBV21-1 with TRBJ1-3; the DNA was not used to check the table's D call, TRBD1. TRBV21-1 is deemed a pseudogene. The CDR3 covers 20 residues. In nucleotides, the CDR3 is TGTGCCAGCAGCAAACTGGACAGGCTGGGGAAGAGAAATGGAGGAAACACCATATATTTT. Translating it yields CASSKLDRLGKRNGGNTIYF.